Shown below are 5 T cell receptor beta chains from a single sample sequenced in a study of PD-1 blockade in classical Hodgkin lymphoma. Sequencing was performed with immunoSEQ multiplex PCR; in TCRdb, only in-frame clones are kept and a portion is missing. The sample contains 35,000 to 50,000 clones, just over 65% of which appear only once. Time point specified: cycle 4 day 1 (C4D1), after 6 weeks of nivolumab. Patients all relapsed after autologous stem cell transplantation, and there was variation in brentuximab vedotin exposure. Sample: peripheral blood mononuclear cells (PBMCs), taken before the fourth cycle of nivolumab. Receptors were obtained from a human donor with classical Hodgkin lymphoma.

The rearrangement joins TRBV10-3 to TRBJ2-7; D is perhaps TRBD2 (6 bases). The length of the CDR3 is 13 residues. Looked up from germline, CDR1 is ENHRY and CDR2 is SYGVKD. V was trimmed by 4 bases and J by 2 bases, leaving 9 bases between them. In DNA form, the CDR3 reads TGTGCCATCAGTGTGGAGGGACCCTACGAGCAGTACTTC. Protein sequence: CAISVEGPYEQYF.

The rearrangement joins TRBV7-2 to TRBJ1-5; no definite D call. The CDR3 extends over 16 amino acids. Deletions cut 5 bases from V and 4 bases from J, with 18 bases between. CDR1 is SGHTA, CDR2 FQGNSA, per germline. The CDR3 sequence is CASSPNVGLSNQPQHF. The CDR3 coding sequence is TGTGCCAGCAGCCCTAATGTGGGTCTCTCTAATCAGCCCCAGCATTTT.

This clone was recorded many times. The chain uses TRBV6-5 and TRBJ2-7; D not resolved. V gave up 6 bases and J gave up 2 bases, with 17 bases separating them. CDR3 length: 15 amino acids. Germline CDR1 and CDR2: MNHEY and SVGAGI. The CDR3 loop reads CASRSGRITAYEQYF. The CDR3 DNA reads TGTGCCAGCAGGAGTGGGCGAATCACTGCCTACGAGCAGTACTTC.

This chain connects TRBV4-3 to TRBJ2-5; no definite D call. Matching the DNA end better, TRBJ2-7 makes the J call doubtful. The CDR3 consists of 13 residues. From germline, CDR1 is LGHNA and CDR2 YSLEER. The CDR3 spells CASSQDVRYEQYF. The CDR3 DNA follows: TGCGCCAGCAGCCAAGATGTAAGATACGAGCAGTACTTC.

The chain is built from TRBV9 and TRBJ1-2; possible D gene TRBD1, 5 bases. Germline V gene lookup returns CDR1 SGDLS and CDR2 YYNGEE. The CDR3 runs to 15 residues. Trimming stripped 0 bases from V and 0 bases from J, with 9 bases between. The CDR3, as DNA: TGTGCCAGCAGCGTAGCAGGGAGTTCTAACTATGGCTACACCTTC. Translation: CASSVAGSSNYGYTF.